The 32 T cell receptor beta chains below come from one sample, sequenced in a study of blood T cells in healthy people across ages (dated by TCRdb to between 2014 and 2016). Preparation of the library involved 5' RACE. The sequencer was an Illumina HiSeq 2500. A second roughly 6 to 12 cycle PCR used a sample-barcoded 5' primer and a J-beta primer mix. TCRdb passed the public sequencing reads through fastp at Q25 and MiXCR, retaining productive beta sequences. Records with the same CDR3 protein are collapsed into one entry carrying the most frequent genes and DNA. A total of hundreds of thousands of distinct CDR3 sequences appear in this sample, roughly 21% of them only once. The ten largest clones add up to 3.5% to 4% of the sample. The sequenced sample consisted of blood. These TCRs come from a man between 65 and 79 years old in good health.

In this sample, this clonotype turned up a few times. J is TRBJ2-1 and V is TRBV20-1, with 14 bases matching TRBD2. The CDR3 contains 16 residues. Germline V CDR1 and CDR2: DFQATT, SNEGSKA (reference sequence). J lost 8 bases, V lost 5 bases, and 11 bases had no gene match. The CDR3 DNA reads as TGCAGTGCTCGCTGGGGGACTAGCGGGAGAAGAGATGAGCAGTTCTTC. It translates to CSARWGTSGRRDEQFF.

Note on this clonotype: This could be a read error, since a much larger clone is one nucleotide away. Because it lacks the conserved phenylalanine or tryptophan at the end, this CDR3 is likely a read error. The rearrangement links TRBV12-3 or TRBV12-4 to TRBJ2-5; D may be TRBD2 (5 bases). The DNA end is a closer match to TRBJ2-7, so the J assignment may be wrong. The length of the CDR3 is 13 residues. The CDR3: CASSLALGSEQYL. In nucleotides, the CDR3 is TGTGCCAGCAGTTTAGCCCTTGGGAGCGAGCAGTACCTC.

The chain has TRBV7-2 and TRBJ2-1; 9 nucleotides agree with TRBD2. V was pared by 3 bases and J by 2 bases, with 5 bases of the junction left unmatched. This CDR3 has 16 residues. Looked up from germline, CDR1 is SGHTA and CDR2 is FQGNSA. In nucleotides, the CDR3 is TGTGCCAGCAGCTTTTTAGCGGGAGTCACCTACAATGAGCAGTTCTTC. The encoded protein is CASSFLAGVTYNEQFF. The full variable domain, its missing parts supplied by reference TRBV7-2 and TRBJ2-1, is GAGVSQSPSNKVTEKGKDVELRCDPISGHTALYWYRQSLGQGLEFLIYFQGNSAPDKSGLPSDRFSAERTGGSVSTLTIQRTQQEDSAVYLCASSFLAGVTYNEQFFGPGTRLTVL.

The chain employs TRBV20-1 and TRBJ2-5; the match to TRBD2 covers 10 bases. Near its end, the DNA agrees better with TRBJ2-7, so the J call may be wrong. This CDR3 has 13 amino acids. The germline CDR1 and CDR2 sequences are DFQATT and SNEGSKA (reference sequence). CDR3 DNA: TGCAGTGCTCGGGGACTAGCGCTTTACGAGCAGTACTTC. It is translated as CSARGLALYEQYF.

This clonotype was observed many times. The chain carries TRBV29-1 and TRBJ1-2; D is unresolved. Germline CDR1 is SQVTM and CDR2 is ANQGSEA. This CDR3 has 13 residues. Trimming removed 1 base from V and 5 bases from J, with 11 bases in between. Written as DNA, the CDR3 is TGCAGCGTTGAAGTACCAGGCAGATATGGCTACACCTTC. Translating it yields CSVEVPGRYGYTF.

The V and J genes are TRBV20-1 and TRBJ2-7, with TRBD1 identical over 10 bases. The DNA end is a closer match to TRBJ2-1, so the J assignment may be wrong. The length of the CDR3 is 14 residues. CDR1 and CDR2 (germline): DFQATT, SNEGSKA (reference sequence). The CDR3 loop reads CSAKDRGRRNEQFF. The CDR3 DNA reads TGCAGTGCAAAAGACAGGGGGCGACGCAATGAGCAGTTCTTC.

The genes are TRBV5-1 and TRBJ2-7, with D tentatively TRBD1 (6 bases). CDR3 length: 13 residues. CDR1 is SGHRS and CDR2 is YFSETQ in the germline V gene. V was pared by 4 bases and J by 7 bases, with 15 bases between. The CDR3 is CASSRTWTAEQYF. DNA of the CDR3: TGCGCCAGCAGCCGAACTTGGACAGCTGAGCAGTACTTC.

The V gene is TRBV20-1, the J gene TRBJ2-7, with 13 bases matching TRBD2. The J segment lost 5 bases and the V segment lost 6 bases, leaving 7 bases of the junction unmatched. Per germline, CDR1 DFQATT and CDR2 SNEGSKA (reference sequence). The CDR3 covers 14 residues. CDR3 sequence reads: CSASTSGRSHEQYF. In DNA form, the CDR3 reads TGCAGTGCGTCGACTAGCGGGAGGTCCCACGAGCAGTACTTC.

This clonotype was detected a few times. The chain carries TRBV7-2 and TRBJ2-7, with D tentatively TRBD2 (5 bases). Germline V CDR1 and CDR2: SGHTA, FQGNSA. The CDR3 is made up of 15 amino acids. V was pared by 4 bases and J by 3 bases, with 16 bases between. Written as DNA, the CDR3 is TGTGCCAGCAGCTCTTCGAGCGTCGAGGGCTACGAGCAGTACTTC. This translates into CASSSSSVEGYEQYF.

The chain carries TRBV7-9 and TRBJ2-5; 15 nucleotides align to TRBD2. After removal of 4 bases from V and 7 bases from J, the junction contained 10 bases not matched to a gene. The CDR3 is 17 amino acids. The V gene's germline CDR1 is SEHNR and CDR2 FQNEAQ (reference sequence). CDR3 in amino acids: CASSSRTSGRADTTQYF. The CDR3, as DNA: TGTGCCAGCAGCTCCCGGACTAGCGGGAGGGCCGATACGACCCAGTACTTC.

CDR3 DNA sequence: TGTGCCAGCAGCGTAGGACTGCACTATGGCTACACCTTC. Protein product: CASSVGLHYGYTF. The V gene is TRBV9, the J gene TRBJ1-2; D unclear. Trimming took 0 bases from V and 3 from J, leaving 6 bases between them. The CDR3 contains 13 residues. Germline CDR1 SGDLS, CDR2 YYNGEE.

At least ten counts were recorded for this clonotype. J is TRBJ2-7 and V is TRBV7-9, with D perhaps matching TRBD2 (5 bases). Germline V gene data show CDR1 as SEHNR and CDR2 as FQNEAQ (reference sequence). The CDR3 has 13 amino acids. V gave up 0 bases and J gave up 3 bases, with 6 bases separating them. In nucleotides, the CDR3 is TGTGCCAGCAGCTTAGCGGCGGGCTACGAGCAGTACTTC. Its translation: CASSLAAGYEQYF.

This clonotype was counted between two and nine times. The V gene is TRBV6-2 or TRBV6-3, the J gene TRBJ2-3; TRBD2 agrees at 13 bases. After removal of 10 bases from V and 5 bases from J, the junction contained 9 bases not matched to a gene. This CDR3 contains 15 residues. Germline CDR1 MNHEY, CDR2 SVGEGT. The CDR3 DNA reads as TGTGCCACCGAAGGACTAGCGGGAGCGGTAGATACGCAGTATTTT. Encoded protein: CATEGLAGAVDTQYF.

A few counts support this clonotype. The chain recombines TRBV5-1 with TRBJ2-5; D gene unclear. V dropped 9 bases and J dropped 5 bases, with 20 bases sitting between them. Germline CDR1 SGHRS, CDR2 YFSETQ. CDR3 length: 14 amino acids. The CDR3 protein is CATSDGGGQETQYF. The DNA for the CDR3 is TGCGCCACCTCGGACGGTGGCGGCCAGGAGACCCAGTACTTC.

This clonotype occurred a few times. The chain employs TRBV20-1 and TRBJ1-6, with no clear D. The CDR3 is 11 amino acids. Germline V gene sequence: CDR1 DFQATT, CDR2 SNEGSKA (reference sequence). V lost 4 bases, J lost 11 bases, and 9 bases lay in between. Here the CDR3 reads CSAILDAPLHF. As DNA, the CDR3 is TGCAGTGCTATTTTAGACGCACCCCTCCACTTT.

CDR3 amino acids: CSARDPASGMNTGELFF. For the CDR3, the DNA is TGCAGTGCTAGAGATCCGGCTAGCGGGATGAACACCGGGGAGCTGTTTTTT. The V and J genes are TRBV20-1 and TRBJ2-2; 9 bases line up with TRBD2. Germline V gene data show CDR1 as DFQATT and CDR2 as SNEGSKA (reference sequence). V gave up 0 bases and J gave up 1 base; unmatched junction bases: 6. This CDR3 has 17 amino acids.

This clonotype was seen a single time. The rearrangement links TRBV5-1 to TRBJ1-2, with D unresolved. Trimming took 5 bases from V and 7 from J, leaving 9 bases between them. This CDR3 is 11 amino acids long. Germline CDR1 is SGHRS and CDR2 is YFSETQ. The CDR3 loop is CASSSRTGYTF. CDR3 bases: TGCGCCAGCAGTTCACGTACTGGCTACACCTTC.

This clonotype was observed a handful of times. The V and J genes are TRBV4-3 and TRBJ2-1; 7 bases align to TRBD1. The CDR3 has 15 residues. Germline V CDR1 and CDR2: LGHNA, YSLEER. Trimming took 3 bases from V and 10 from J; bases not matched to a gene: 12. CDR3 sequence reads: CASSQAAYSDREQFF. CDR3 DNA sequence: TGCGCCAGCAGCCAGGCCGCTTATTCGGACAGGGAGCAGTTCTTC.

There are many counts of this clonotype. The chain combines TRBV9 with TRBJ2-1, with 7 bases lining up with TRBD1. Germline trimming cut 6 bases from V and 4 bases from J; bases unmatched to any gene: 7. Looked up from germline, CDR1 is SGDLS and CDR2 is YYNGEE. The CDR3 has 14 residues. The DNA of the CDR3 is TGTGCCAGCAAACGGGACAGCGCATACAATGAGCAGTTCTTC. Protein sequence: CASKRDSAYNEQFF.

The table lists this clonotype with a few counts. The CDR3 reads CASSQDVSGGSYEQYF. The CDR3 DNA reads TGTGCCAGCAGCCAAGATGTGTCGGGAGGATCCTACGAGCAGTACTTC. The V and J genes are TRBV4-2 and TRBJ2-7; 7 bases match TRBD2. Unmatched junction bases numbered 6, after V lost 0 bases and J lost 1 base. The CDR3 is made up of 16 amino acids. CDR1 and CDR2 (germline): LGHNA, YNFKEQ.

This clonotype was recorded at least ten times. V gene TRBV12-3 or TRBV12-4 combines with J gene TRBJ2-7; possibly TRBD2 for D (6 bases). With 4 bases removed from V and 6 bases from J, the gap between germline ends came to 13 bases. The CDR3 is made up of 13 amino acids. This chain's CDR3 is CASSSGVTSEQYF. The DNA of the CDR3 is TGTGCCAGCAGTTCGGGAGTCACATCCGAGCAGTACTTC.

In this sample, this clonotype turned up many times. The CDR3 nucleotides read TGTGCCAGCAGTTTAGAGGGGGCGAAGACCCAGTACTTC. Protein: CASSLEGAKTQYF. The chain combines TRBV28 with TRBJ2-5; TRBD1 agrees at 7 bases. Germline-derived CDR1 and CDR2 are MDHEN and SYDVKM. V shed 2 bases, J shed 6 bases, and the junction held 3 bases outside the gene matches. The CDR3 is 13 residues long.

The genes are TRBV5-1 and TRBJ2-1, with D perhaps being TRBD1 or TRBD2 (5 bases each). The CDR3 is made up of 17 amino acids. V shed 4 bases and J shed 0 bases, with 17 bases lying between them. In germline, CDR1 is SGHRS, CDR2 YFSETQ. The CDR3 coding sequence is TGCGCCAGCAGCGATCCGTTGGGACCGGGCTCCTACAATGAGCAGTTCTTC. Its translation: CASSDPLGPGSYNEQFF.

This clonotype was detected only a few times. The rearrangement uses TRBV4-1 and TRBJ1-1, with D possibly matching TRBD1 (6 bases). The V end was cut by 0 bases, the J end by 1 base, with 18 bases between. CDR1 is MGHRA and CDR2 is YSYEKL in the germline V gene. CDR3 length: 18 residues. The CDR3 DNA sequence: TGCGCCAGCAGCCAAGATCCCGGCCAGGGGTATCGGAACACTGAAGCTTTCTTT. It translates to CASSQDPGQGYRNTEAFF.

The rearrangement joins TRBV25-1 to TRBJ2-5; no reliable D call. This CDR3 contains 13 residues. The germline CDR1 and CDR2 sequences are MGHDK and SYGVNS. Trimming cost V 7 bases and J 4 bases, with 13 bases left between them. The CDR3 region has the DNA TGTGCCAGCACCGTCCCCGGTCGAGAGACCCAGTACTTC. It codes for CASTVPGRETQYF.

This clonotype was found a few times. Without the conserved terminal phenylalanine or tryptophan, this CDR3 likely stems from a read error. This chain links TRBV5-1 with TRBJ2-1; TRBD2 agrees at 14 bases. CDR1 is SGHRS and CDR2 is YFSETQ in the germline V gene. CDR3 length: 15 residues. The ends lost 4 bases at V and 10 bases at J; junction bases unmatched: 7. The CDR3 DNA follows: TGCGCCAGCAGCACCGCCGGGACTAGCGGGGGAGAGCAGTTCCTC. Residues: CASSTAGTSGGEQFL.

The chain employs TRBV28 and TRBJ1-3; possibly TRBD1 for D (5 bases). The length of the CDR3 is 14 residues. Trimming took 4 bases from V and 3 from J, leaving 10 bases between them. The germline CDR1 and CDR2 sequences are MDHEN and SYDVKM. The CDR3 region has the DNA TGTGCCAGCAGTTCCCGCCAGGGTGGAAACACCATATATTTT. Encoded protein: CASSSRQGGNTIYF.

CDR3 amino acids: CASSLGGVTGYTF. CDR3 sequence (DNA): TGTGCCAGCAGCTTAGGGGGTGTGACGGGCTACACCTTC. The chain recombines TRBV7-2 with TRBJ1-2, with D uncertain. The ends were cut back, 1 base at V and 8 bases at J, with 11 bases in the middle. The germline V gene has CDR1 SGHTA and CDR2 FQGNSA. The CDR3 has 13 residues.

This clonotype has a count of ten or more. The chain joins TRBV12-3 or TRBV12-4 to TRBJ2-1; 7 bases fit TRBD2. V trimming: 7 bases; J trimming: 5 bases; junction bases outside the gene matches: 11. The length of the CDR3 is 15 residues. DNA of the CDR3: TGTGCCAGCAAACGAGGAGGGCTAGCGGACAATGAGCAGTTCTTC. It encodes CASKRGGLADNEQFF.

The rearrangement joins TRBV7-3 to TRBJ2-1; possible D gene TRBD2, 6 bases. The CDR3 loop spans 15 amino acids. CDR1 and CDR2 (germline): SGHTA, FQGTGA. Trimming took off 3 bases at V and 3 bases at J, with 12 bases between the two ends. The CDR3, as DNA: TGTGCCAGCAGCTTTCGCCCAGCGGGCTACAATGAGCAGTTCTTC. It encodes CASSFRPAGYNEQFF.

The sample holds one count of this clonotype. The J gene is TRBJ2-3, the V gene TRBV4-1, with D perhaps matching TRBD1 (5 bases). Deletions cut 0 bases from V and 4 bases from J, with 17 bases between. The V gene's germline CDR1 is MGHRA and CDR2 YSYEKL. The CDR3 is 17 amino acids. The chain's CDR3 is CASSQEALVARADTQYF. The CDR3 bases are TGCGCCAGCAGCCAAGAGGCCCTGGTAGCCAGGGCAGATACGCAGTATTTT.

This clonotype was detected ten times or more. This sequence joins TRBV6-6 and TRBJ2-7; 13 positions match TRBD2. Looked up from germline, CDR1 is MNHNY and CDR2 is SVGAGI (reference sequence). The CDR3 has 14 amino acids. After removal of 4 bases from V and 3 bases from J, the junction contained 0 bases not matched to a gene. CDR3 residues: CASSWTSGGYEQYF. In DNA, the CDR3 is TGTGCCAGCAGTTGGACTAGCGGGGGCTACGAGCAGTACTTC.